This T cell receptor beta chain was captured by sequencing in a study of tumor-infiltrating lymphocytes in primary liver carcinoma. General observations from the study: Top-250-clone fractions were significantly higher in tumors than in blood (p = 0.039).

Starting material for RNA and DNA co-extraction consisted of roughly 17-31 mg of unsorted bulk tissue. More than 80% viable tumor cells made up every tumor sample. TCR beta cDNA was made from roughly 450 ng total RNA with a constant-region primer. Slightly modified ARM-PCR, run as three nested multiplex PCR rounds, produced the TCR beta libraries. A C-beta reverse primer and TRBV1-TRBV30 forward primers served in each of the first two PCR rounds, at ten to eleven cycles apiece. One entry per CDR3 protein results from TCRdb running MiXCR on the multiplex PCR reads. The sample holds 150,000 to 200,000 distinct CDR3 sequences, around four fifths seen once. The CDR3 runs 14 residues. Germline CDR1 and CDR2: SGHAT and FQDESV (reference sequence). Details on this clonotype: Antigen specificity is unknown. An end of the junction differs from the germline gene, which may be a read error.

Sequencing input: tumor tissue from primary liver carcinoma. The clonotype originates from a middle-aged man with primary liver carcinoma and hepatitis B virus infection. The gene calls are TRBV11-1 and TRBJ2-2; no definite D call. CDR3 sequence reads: CANSLSANTWELFF. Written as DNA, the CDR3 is TGTGCCAACAGCTTATCGGCAAACACCTGGGAGCTGTTTTTT.